Listed below are T cell receptor beta chains from one sample, sequenced in a study of CD8 T cells in Susac syndrome. One entry per CDR3 protein results from TCRdb running MiXCR on the immunoSEQ multiplex PCR reads. There are roughly 150,000 distinct CDR3 sequences in the sample; nearly 97% occur only once, and around 0.15% lies in the top ten. The material sequenced was CD8+ T cells from PBMCs. Every receptor here comes from a human donor with multiple sclerosis. CDR3s include the opening cysteine and the closing phenylalanine or tryptophan. The D gene is left open where the match is weak. Size is stated for part of the rows, as once, few or many counts, or as a class when the clone is expanded.

CDR3 protein: CASSSAGEGSYNEQFF
CDR3 DNA: TGTGCCAGCAGCTCCGCAGGGGAAGGCTCCTACAATGAGCAGTTCTTC
J gene: TRBJ2-1
V gene: TRBV7-8
clone size: .
D gene: .

CDR3 protein: CASSPGSSGANVLTF
CDR3 DNA: TGTGCCAGCAGTCCGGGCTCCTCTGGGGCCAACGTCCTGACTTTC
J gene: TRBJ2-6
V gene: TRBV6-5
clone size: .
D gene: .

CDR3 protein: CASRATGGGGVHSEAFF
CDR3 DNA: TGTGCCAGCAGGGCGACAGGGGGCGGCGGGGTGCACTCTGAAGCTTTCTTT
J gene: TRBJ1-1
V gene: TRBV2
clone size: .
D gene: TRBD1

CDR3 protein: CSVGTDVRSPLHF
CDR3 DNA: TGCAGCGTTGGGACGGATGTTAGATCACCCCTCCACTTT
J gene: TRBJ1-6
V gene: TRBV29-1
clone size: .
D gene: .

CDR3 protein: CASSFGRPTYEQYF
CDR3 DNA: TGTGCCAGCAGCTTCGGCAGGCCAACCTACGAGCAGTACTTC
J gene: TRBJ2-7
V gene: TRBV7-2
clone size: .
D gene: .

CDR3 protein: CSVLSGRISYEQYF
CDR3 DNA: TGCAGCGTCCTCTCCGGACGGATATCCTACGAGCAGTACTTC
J gene: TRBJ2-7
V gene: TRBV29-1
clone size: .
D gene: .

CDR3 protein: CSVPGQTGELFF
CDR3 DNA: TGCAGCGTCCCGGGCCAAACCGGGGAGCTGTTTTTT
J gene: TRBJ2-2
V gene: TRBV29-1
clone size: .
D gene: .

CDR3 protein: CASSLNWETQYF
CDR3 DNA: TGTGCCAGCAGCTTAAATTGGGAGACCCAGTACTTC
J gene: TRBJ2-5
V gene: TRBV11-2
clone size: .
D gene: .

CDR3 protein: CASRSGGAETQYF
CDR3 DNA: TGTGCCAGCAGGAGCGGGGGGGCAGAGACCCAGTACTTC
J gene: TRBJ2-5
V gene: TRBV27
clone size: .
D gene: TRBD2

CDR3 protein: CASSLGQAKYGYTF
CDR3 DNA: TGTGCCAGCAGCTTAGGACAGGCGAAGTATGGCTACACCTTC
J gene: TRBJ1-2
V gene: TRBV7-9
clone size: .
D gene: .

CDR3 protein: CSASSRETGKFWGSPLHF
CDR3 DNA: TGCAGTGCTAGTAGTAGAGAGACAGGGAAGTTTTGGGGTTCACCCCTCCACTTT
J gene: TRBJ1-6
V gene: TRBV20-1
clone size: .
D gene: TRBD1

CDR3 protein: CASFGGGQQFF
CDR3 DNA: TGTGCCAGTTTTGGTGGGGGGCAGCAGTTCTTC
J gene: TRBJ2-1
V gene: TRBV6-6
clone size: .
D gene: .

CDR3 protein: CASSPGSFLRDEQFF
CDR3 DNA: TGTGCCTCTAGTCCGGGCTCGTTCCTCCGGGATGAGCAGTTCTTC
J gene: TRBJ2-1
V gene: TRBV7-9
clone size: .
D gene: .

CDR3 protein: CAWASPEAFF
CDR3 DNA: TGTGCCTGGGCCAGCCCTGAAGCTTTCTTT
J gene: TRBJ1-1
V gene: TRBV30
clone size: once
D gene: .

CDR3 protein: CASSYGTYEQYF
CDR3 DNA: TGTGCCAGCAGTTACGGGACCTACGAGCAGTACTTC
J gene: TRBJ2-7
V gene: TRBV6-6
clone size: .
D gene: .

CDR3 protein: CSARGPDGRVYEQYF
CDR3 DNA: TGCAGTGCTAGAGGGCCTGATGGAAGGGTTTACGAGCAGTACTTC
J gene: TRBJ2-7
V gene: TRBV20-1
clone size: .
D gene: .

CDR3 protein: CSARTGTVLVSFF
CDR3 DNA: TGCAGTGCTAGAACCGGGACGGTACTCGTGTCTTTCTTT
J gene: TRBJ1-1
V gene: TRBV20-1
clone size: .
D gene: .

CDR3 protein: CASSPTPGQYTGELFF
CDR3 DNA: TGTGCCAGCAGCCCTACGCCGGGACAGTACACCGGGGAGCTGTTTTTT
J gene: TRBJ2-2
V gene: TRBV3-1
clone size: .
D gene: TRBD1

CDR3 protein: CASSRGLALNEQFF
CDR3 DNA: TGTGCCAGCAGCCGCGGACTAGCCCTCAATGAGCAGTTCTTC
J gene: TRBJ2-1
V gene: TRBV3-1
clone size: .
D gene: TRBD2

CDR3 protein: CSARDYLGQGLTDLSGYTF
CDR3 DNA: TGCAGTGCTAGAGATTATTTGGGACAGGGGTTAACAGATCTCTCTGGCTACACCTTC
J gene: TRBJ1-2
V gene: TRBV20-1
clone size: once
D gene: TRBD1

CDR3 protein: CASSETTSGTDITDTQYF
CDR3 DNA: TGTGCCAGCAGTGAAACCACCTCCGGGACCGACATTACAGATACGCAGTATTTT
J gene: TRBJ2-3
V gene: TRBV2
clone size: .
D gene: .

CDR3 protein: CGVEQRIANYGYTF
CDR3 DNA: TGCGGCGTTGAGCAGAGGATAGCTAACTATGGCTACACCTTC
J gene: TRBJ1-2
V gene: TRBV29-1
clone size: .
D gene: .

CDR3 protein: CSVVRGDQETQYF
CDR3 DNA: TGCAGCGTTGTTCGAGGGGACCAAGAGACCCAGTACTTT
J gene: TRBJ2-5
V gene: TRBV29-1
clone size: few
D gene: .

CDR3 protein: CACSLGRVDEAFF
CDR3 DNA: TGTGCCTGTTCCCTCGGACGGGTAGATGAAGCTTTCTTT
J gene: TRBJ1-1
V gene: TRBV30
clone size: .
D gene: .

CDR3 protein: CASRSDEQFF
CDR3 DNA: TGTGCCAGCAGGTCAGATGAGCAGTTCTTC
J gene: TRBJ2-1
V gene: TRBV7-9
clone size: .
D gene: .

CDR3 protein: CASRDRGSLAKNIQYF
CDR3 DNA: TGTGCCAGCAGGGACAGGGGGTCATTAGCCAAAAACATTCAGTACTTC
J gene: TRBJ2-4
V gene: TRBV27
clone size: .
D gene: TRBD1

CDR3 protein: CASSPDSGSPYEQYF
CDR3 DNA: TGTGCCAGCAGCCCAGACTCCGGGAGTCCATACGAGCAGTACTTC
J gene: TRBJ2-7
V gene: TRBV3-1
clone size: .
D gene: .

CDR3 protein: CASSVNLDIYGYTF
CDR3 DNA: TGTGCCAGCAGTGTAAACCTGGACATCTATGGCTACACCTTC
J gene: TRBJ1-2
V gene: TRBV2
clone size: .
D gene: .

CDR3 protein: CSVGGTGGGLYQETQYF
CDR3 DNA: TGCAGCGTTGGCGGGACAGGGGGCGGACTGTACCAAGAGACCCAGTACTTC
J gene: TRBJ2-5
V gene: TRBV29-1
clone size: once
D gene: TRBD1

CDR3 protein: CSARDRTQGYEQYF
CDR3 DNA: TGCAGTGCTAGAGATAGAACCCAGGGCTACGAGCAGTACTTC
J gene: TRBJ2-7
V gene: TRBV20-1
clone size: .
D gene: .

CDR3 protein: CASSFIVTSEVGTGELFF
CDR3 DNA: TGTGCCAGCAGTTTTATTGTAACTAGCGAGGTTGGGACCGGGGAGCTGTTTTTT
J gene: TRBJ2-2
V gene: TRBV27
clone size: .
D gene: TRBD2